These 8 T cell receptor beta chains were all obtained from the same sample, sequenced in a study of T cell changes during pregnancy in multiple sclerosis. Here immunoSEQ multiplex PCR was the method, and the copy in TCRdb shows in-frame clones only, minus some. The data contain around 70,000 clones, 80% to 95% of them seen just once; the ten biggest clones take up 1.5% to 2.5%. Sequencing used peripheral blood, obtained in the second trimester of pregnancy. Every receptor here comes from a female donor with multiple sclerosis, enrolled in a pregnancy study.

This clone turned up a few times. The chain links TRBV5-1 to TRBJ2-1; D may be TRBD1 (5 bases). V was trimmed by 4 bases and J by 0 bases, leaving 14 bases between them. The CDR3 covers 16 residues. The V gene's germline CDR1 is SGHRS and CDR2 YFSETQ. CDR3 sequence: CASSRLDRSSYNEQFF. CDR3 DNA sequence: TGCGCCAGCAGCCGATTAGACAGAAGCTCCTACAATGAGCAGTTCTTC.

The genes are TRBV7-2 and TRBJ1-5; 7 bases are shared with TRBD1. The ends lost 5 bases at V and 9 bases at J; junction bases unmatched: 16. Germline V CDR1 and CDR2: SGHTA, FQGNSA. The CDR3 covers 16 residues. Written as DNA, the CDR3 is TGTGCCAGCAGCCCCGAGTCGGGACAGAGGCCTCGGCCCCAGCATTTT. Translated: CASSPESGQRPRPQHF.

The chain recombines TRBV7-8 with TRBJ2-1; 10 nucleotides line up with TRBD2. This CDR3 comprises 16 residues. Germline CDR1 and CDR2: SGHVS and FQNEAQ. J lost 8 bases, V lost 1 base, and 8 bases had no gene match. CDR3 nucleotide sequence: TGTGCCAGCAGCTTAGTGTTAGCCGGGACTAGCGATGAGCAGTTCTTC. Translated, it gives CASSLVLAGTSDEQFF.

This rearrangement joins TRBV18 to TRBJ2-4, with 11 bases fitting TRBD2. The germline V gene encodes CDR1 KGHSH and CDR2 LQKENI. Unmatched junction bases numbered 5, after V lost 0 bases and J lost 10 bases. CDR3 length: 15 residues. CDR3 protein: CASSPPGLADTIQYF. The CDR3 bases are TGTGCCAGCTCACCACCGGGACTAGCGGATACAATTCAGTACTTC.

This chain joins TRBV19 and TRBJ2-5; D is unclear. This CDR3 spans 13 amino acids. In germline, CDR1 is LNHDA, CDR2 SQIVND (reference sequence). Trimming pared 10 bases from V and 4 bases from J, leaving 16 bases between. Here the CDR3 reads CATSVQRRETQYF. Written as DNA, the CDR3 is TGTGCCACGTCCGTCCAGCGAAGAGAGACCCAGTACTTC.

The chain has TRBV7-8 and TRBJ1-5; 9 positions agree with TRBD1. This CDR3 region has 14 residues. CDR1 SGHVS and CDR2 FQNEAQ come from the germline V gene. V gave up 1 base and J gave up 7 bases; unmatched junction bases: 2. The CDR3 DNA reads TGTGCCAGCAGCTTAGGGGACAGGGAACAGCCCCAGCATTTT. Amino acids: CASSLGDREQPQHF.

The chain couples TRBV28 to TRBJ2-3; tentative D call: TRBD2 (5 bases). The germline V and J ends were trimmed by 10 bases and 4 bases, with 15 bases remaining between them. This CDR3 region has 13 residues. Germline V gene lookup returns CDR1 MDHEN and CDR2 SYDVKM. The CDR3 bases are TGTGCCACCTCGCTCAATAGCGCAGATACGCAGTATTTT. Translating gives CATSLNSADTQYF.

This clone was recorded only once. The chain combines TRBV10-3 with TRBJ2-5; 8 nucleotides align to TRBD2. The CDR3 extends over 15 amino acids. Trimming removed 2 bases from V and 1 base from J; junction bases left unmatched: 3. Germline-derived CDR1 and CDR2 are ENHRY and SYGVKD. The CDR3 nucleotides read TGTGCCATCAGTGAGGTACTAGCGGCCCAAGAGACCCAGTACTTC. Protein sequence: CAISEVLAAQETQYF.